This T cell receptor (beta chain) was documented in a study of cytomegalovirus exposure and HLA in healthy donors. Study context: Earlier, approximately 190 million T cells were analyzed, and some 120 million unique TCR beta sequences were found among them.

This clone was observed a handful of times. Its antigen is not known. V shed 4 bases, J shed 7 bases, and the junction held 3 bases outside the gene matches. The CDR3 contains 12 residues. Germline lookup yields CDR1 WNHNN and CDR2 SYGVQD (reference sequence). Study results and limitations: Immune exposure data for these donors was limited to CMV serostatus.

Primers: 60 Vbeta forward and 13 Jbeta reverse. Some clones are missing from TCRdb's copy, which holds only in-frame ones; the method was immunoSEQ multiplex PCR. The top ten hold around 8% of the sample, which has 95,000 to 150,000 clones, about four fifths seen once. The clonotype was recovered from a female donor in good health and CMV-seropositive. The V and J genes are TRBV10-1 and TRBJ1-2; 7 bases match TRBD1. The sample taken for sequencing was PBMCs. In DNA, the CDR3 is TGCGCCAGCAGTGGAGGGGGCGGTGGCTACACCTTC. This translates into CASSGGGGGYTF.